This T cell receptor beta chain comes out of a study of T cell responses to AZD1222 COVID-19 vaccine. Whole-study results and caveats: White British donors predominated, females outnumbered males, and clonal diversity was possibly underestimated. Nearly half of spike-specific TCRs reportedly go after variant regions that carry no mutations. Samples come after the peak T cell response, not at day 14. Baseline seropositives among AZD1222 recipients totaled only five or six.

As to this clone: Antigen specificity is unknown.

The method was immunoSEQ multiplex PCR; TCRdb's version includes in-frame clones alone and lacks a portion of them. Here the sample spans 100,000 to 150,000 clones, about 88% being singletons. The sample here was peripheral blood, taken 28 days after the second AZD1222 dose. The receptor was derived from an adult who received the AZD1222 COVID-19 vaccine.

The CDR3 loop is CASRLGQGSYNEQFF. CDR3 DNA: TGTGCCAGCAGGCTTGGACAGGGCTCCTACAATGAGCAGTTCTTC. The V and J genes are TRBV7-2 and TRBJ2-1; TRBD1 aligns across 8 bases. The CDR3 length is 15 residues. Trimming at V came to 6 bases and at J to 0 bases, leaving 4 bases not matched to a gene. The germline V gene has CDR1 SGHTA and CDR2 FQGNSA. Complete variable domain (other parts from reference TRBV7-2 and TRBJ2-1): GAGVSQSPSNKVTEKGKDVELRCDPISGHTALYWYRQSLGQGLEFLIYFQGNSAPDKSGLPSDRFSAERTGGSVSTLTIQRTQQEDSAVYLCASRLGQGSYNEQFFGPGTRLTVL.